A selection of T cell receptor beta chains follows, all from one sample in a study of blood T cells in healthy people across ages. Using its own MiXCR run on the 5' RACE reads, TCRdb lists one record per CDR3 protein. The data show roughly 800,000 distinct CDR3 sequences, roughly 25% seen once. This sample also belongs to another study, concerning T cells of mothers and their children.

The sequenced sample was blood. The receptors were gathered from a boy aged 10-17 years in good health. Both conserved end residues are part of each CDR3. A D gene is named only where the DNA matches it firmly. Size tells how often a clone was seen (once, few, many) or the class of an expanded clone, and some rows leave it out.

NA	TRBV3-1	NA	TRBJ1-1	CASRGGQGRTAFF	TGTGCCAGCAGGGGCGGGCAGGGTCGTACGGCTTTCTTT
NA	TRBV5-1	NA	TRBJ1-4	CASSLASSNEKLFF	TGCGCCAGCAGCTTGGCCTCGAGTAATGAAAAACTGTTTTTT
few	TRBV28	TRBD1	TRBJ2-5	CASTPQGPQTQYF	TGTGCCAGCACTCCACAGGGGCCGCAGACCCAGTACTTC
NA	TRBV11-2	NA	TRBJ1-2	CASSLVPGEGYTF	TGTGCCAGCAGCTTAGTCCCCGGAGAGGGCTACACCTTC
NA	TRBV5-6	NA	TRBJ2-3	CASSGALGVADTQYF	TGTGCCAGCAGCGGGGCGCTAGGTGTTGCAGATACGCAGTATTTT
NA	TRBV28	TRBD2	TRBJ2-5	CASGEPAGEPQETQYF	TGTGCCAGCGGGGAACCAGCGGGGGAGCCACAAGAGACCCAGTACTTC
few	TRBV15	NA	TRBJ2-7	CATSSPGTDTYEQYF	TGTGCCACCAGCAGCCCCGGGACCGACACCTACGAGCAGTACTTC
few	TRBV20-1	NA	TRBJ2-5	CSSGVKETQYF	TGCAGCTCGGGGGTGAAGGAGACCCAGTACTTC
NA	TRBV7-8	NA	TRBJ2-6	CASSLGLQAGANVLTF	TGTGCCAGCAGCTTAGGGCTGCAGGCCGGGGCCAACGTCCTGACTTTC
once	TRBV20-1	TRBD2	TRBJ2-4	CSARGGPNIQYF	TGCAGTGCACGGGGGGGCCCAAACATTCAGTACTTC
few	TRBV18	TRBD2	TRBJ2-5	CASSPRGLAGASQETQYF	TGTGCCAGCTCACCACGCGGCCTAGCGGGGGCCTCACAAGAGACCCAGTACTTC
few	TRBV18	TRBD1	TRBJ1-5	CASSPYGQDSNQPQHF	TGTGCCAGCTCACCATATGGACAGGATAGCAATCAGCCCCAGCATTTT
NA	TRBV6-1	NA	TRBJ1-1	CASVVGEGYTEAFF	TGTGCCAGCGTCGTAGGGGAGGGTTACACTGAAGCTTTCTTT
NA	TRBV11-2	TRBD1	TRBJ2-2	CASSHDTGVTGELFF	TGTGCCAGCAGTCATGACACAGGGGTCACCGGGGAGCTGTTTTTT
NA	TRBV30	NA	TRBJ1-2	CAWSVSWEYGYTF	TGTGCCTGGAGTGTTTCGTGGGAATATGGCTACACCTTC
NA	TRBV5-1	NA	TRBJ2-7	CASSPTTTYEQYF	TGCGCCAGCAGCCCTACTACTACCTACGAGCAGTACTTC
NA	TRBV20-1	NA	TRBJ1-1	CSARDPPNTEAFF	TGCAGTGCTAGAGATCCGCCGAACACTGAAGCTTTCTTT
NA	TRBV5-1	NA	TRBJ2-1	CASSLVAGQGNEQFF	TGCGCCAGCAGCTTGGTTGCGGGTCAAGGGAATGAGCAGTTCTTC
NA	TRBV20-1	NA	TRBJ2-1	CSASEVYGSYNEQFF	TGCAGTGCTAGTGAGGTCTATGGCTCCTACAATGAGCAGTTCTTC
few	TRBV9	TRBD1	TRBJ2-6	CASSPRTGGVHGVLTF	TGTGCCAGCAGCCCCCGTACAGGGGGCGTTCACGGCGTCCTGACTTTC